This T cell receptor beta chain was sequenced for a study of early T cells in non-severe SARS-CoV-2 infection. Trimming shortened V by 8 bases and J by 0 bases, and 6 bases separated the two germline ends. The CDR3 is made up of 12 amino acids. Germline lookup yields CDR1 SNHLY and CDR2 FYNNEI. Individual cDNA molecules carried attached unique molecular identifiers. TCRdb analysed the 5' RACE reads with MiXCR anew, one entry per CDR3 protein. Here the sample spans 75,000 to 90,000 distinct CDR3 sequences, about 15% being singletons. V is TRBV2 and J is TRBJ2-3, with unresolved D. Source material: whole blood. The sequence derives from an adult who was a healthcare worker with PCR-confirmed SARS-CoV-2 infection or an uninfected control (not recorded which). CDR3 in amino acids: CASDPSTDTQYF. The CDR3 region has the DNA TGTGCCAGCGACCCTAGCACAGATACGCAGTATTTT.